These 23 T cell receptor beta chains originate from one sample sequenced in a study of radiation and T cells in renal cell carcinoma. Some clones are missing from TCRdb's copy, which holds only in-frame ones; the method was immunoSEQ multiplex PCR. The table lists around 60,000 clones, around 78% of them singletons. Time point specified: blood 2 weeks post-SBRT. Treatment specified: 15 Gy SBRT to primary tumor, nephrectomy 4 weeks later. The specimen comprised blood, sampled from a patient whose treatment included radiotherapy and nephrectomy. Receptor source: a man in his 60s with renal cell carcinoma.

V is TRBV7-2 and J is TRBJ1-1; D remains ambiguous. There are 15 residues in the CDR3. The germline V gene has CDR1 SGHTA and CDR2 FQGNSA. V dropped 5 bases and J dropped 1 base, with 14 bases sitting between them. CDR3 in amino acids: CASSPSRRRNTEAFF. DNA of the CDR3: TGTGCCAGCAGCCCATCACGCCGACGGAACACTGAAGCTTTCTTT.

The chain combines TRBV19 with TRBJ1-3; D unclear. V was pared by 3 bases and J by 3 bases, with 15 bases between. This CDR3 has 16 amino acids. The germline V gene encodes CDR1 LNHDA and CDR2 SQIVND (reference sequence). CDR3 sequence: CASSIFAAYGGNTIYF. The CDR3 DNA is TGTGCCAGTAGTATTTTTGCGGCCTACGGTGGAAACACCATATATTTT.

The chain couples TRBV19 to TRBJ2-6; D tentatively fits TRBD1 or TRBD2 (5 bases each). The length of the CDR3 is 14 residues. CDR1 is LNHDA, CDR2 SQIVND, per germline (reference sequence). Trimming took off 10 bases at V and 13 bases at J, with 23 bases between the two ends. CDR3 residues: CATLEGAGTTVLTF. As DNA, the CDR3 is TGTGCCACCCTAGAAGGGGCAGGGACCACGGTCCTGACTTTC.

This clone was detected only a few times. This chain uses TRBV27 with TRBJ1-5; possible D gene TRBD1, 5 bases. CDR3 length: 14 residues. CDR1 is MNHEY and CDR2 is SMNVEV in the germline V gene (reference sequence). Trimming pared 3 bases from V and 14 bases from J, leaving 20 bases between. CDR3 DNA sequence: TGTGCCAGCAGTTTCGACAGCGTCAGCACTCCAAAGCATTTT. Amino acid sequence: CASSFDSVSTPKHF.

The chain couples TRBV6-5 to TRBJ2-7, with 8 bases lining up with TRBD1. V lost 11 bases, J lost 2 bases, and 14 bases stayed unmatched. This CDR3 comprises 15 residues. The germline V gene encodes CDR1 MNHEY and CDR2 SVGAGI. The CDR3 sequence is CAGGKVGQGTYEQYF. In DNA form, the CDR3 reads TGTGCCGGCGGGAAGGTTGGACAGGGCACCTACGAGCAGTACTTC.

The chain has TRBV7-2 and TRBJ1-2; D may be TRBD1 (5 bases). The CDR3 is made up of 16 amino acids. Germline lookup yields CDR1 SGHTA and CDR2 FQGNSA. V lost 1 base, J lost 5 bases, and 17 bases lay in between. DNA of the CDR3: TGTGCCAGCAGCTTAGAGCGGGGGTCCCTAGGGTATGGCTACACCTTC. This gives the protein CASSLERGSLGYGYTF.

The chain joins TRBV7-7 to TRBJ1-4; possible D gene TRBD1, 6 bases. The germline gives CDR1 SSHAT, CDR2 FNYEAQ (reference sequence). V was shortened by 5 bases and J by 7 bases, with 17 bases between the two germline ends. The CDR3 length is 15 residues. CDR3 protein: CASSPNTGYGEKLFF. The CDR3 nucleotides are TGTGCCAGCAGCCCTAACACAGGGTACGGTGAAAAACTGTTTTTT.

The V and J genes are TRBV15 and TRBJ2-2; no clear D gene. The CDR3 has 14 amino acids. Deletions cut 2 bases from V and 3 bases from J, with 7 bases between. Germline CDR1 LNHNV, CDR2 YYDKDF (reference sequence). The CDR3 coding sequence is TGTGCCACCAGCAGAACCCCCGACACCGGGGAGCTGTTTTTT. Its protein product is CATSRTPDTGELFF.

The gene calls are TRBV19 and TRBJ1-5, with D maybe TRBD1 (5 bases). Trimming left V 6 bases short and J 5 bases short, with 14 bases between. The CDR3 totals 14 residues. Germline CDR1 LNHDA, CDR2 SQIVND (reference sequence). The CDR3 nucleotides read TGTGCCAGTAGCCCAATCCAGGGCCATCAGCCCCAGCATTTT. Amino acids: CASSPIQGHQPQHF.

This clone has a handful of counts. The V and J genes are TRBV9 and TRBJ2-5; D uncertain. The CDR3 loop spans 12 amino acids. Germline CDR1 reads SGDLS; CDR2 reads YYNGEE. Between the trimmed V and J ends, which lost 4 bases and 0 bases, there was a span of 4 bases. The CDR3 DNA follows: TGTGCCAGCAGCACGTACCAAGAGACCCAGTACTTC. This encodes CASSTYQETQYF.

This chain connects TRBV4-3 to TRBJ1-1; tentative D call: TRBD1 (6 bases). The CDR3 consists of 14 residues. The ends were cut back, 4 bases at V and 1 base at J, with 10 bases in the middle. Germline V gives CDR1 LGHNA, CDR2 YSLEER. DNA of the CDR3: TGCGCCAGCAGCCGAACGGACAGGAACACTGAAGCTTTCTTT. It translates to CASSRTDRNTEAFF.

This clone was found a few times. CDR3 sequence reads: CASSFALSGLSYEQYV. The CDR3 region has the DNA TGTGCCAGCAGTTTCGCCCTATCGGGCCTCTCCTACGAGCAGTACGTC. This rearrangement joins TRBV28 to TRBJ2-7; D is undetermined. Trimming removed 3 bases at V and 0 bases at J, with 15 bases between. The CDR3 spans 16 residues. CDR1 and CDR2 (germline): MDHEN, SYDVKM.

This rearrangement joins TRBV6-5 to TRBJ1-6; 8 bases are shared with TRBD1. V was pared by 5 bases and J by 4 bases, with 4 bases of the junction left unmatched. The CDR3 is made up of 15 amino acids. Germline values: CDR1 MNHEY, CDR2 SVGAGI. CDR3 sequence reads: CASSRQGRYNSPLHF. In nucleotides, the CDR3 is TGTGCCAGCAGTCGACAGGGGCGGTATAATTCACCCCTCCACTTT.

In DNA form, the CDR3 reads TGTGCCAGCAGCGGGCCTAGGGGGAACACCGGGGAGCTGTTTTTT. Residues: CASSGPRGNTGELFF. The chain combines TRBV9 with TRBJ2-2; a possible D gene is TRBD1 (5 bases). The germline V and J ends were trimmed by 3 bases and 1 base, with 10 bases remaining between them. The CDR3 has 15 residues. Germline loops: CDR1 SGDLS, CDR2 YYNGEE.

There are a few counts of this clone. The chain combines TRBV11-2 with TRBJ2-7, with 9 bases identical to TRBD2. V was pared by 5 bases and J by 4 bases, with 9 bases of the junction left unmatched. Germline V gene data show CDR1 as SGHAT and CDR2 as FQNNGV. CDR3 length: 15 residues. This CDR3 reads CASSLTGTSLYEQYV. CDR3 sequence (DNA): TGTGCCAGCAGCCTTACCGGGACTAGCCTGTACGAGCAGTACGTC.

The gene calls are TRBV11-2 and TRBJ1-6; tentative D call: TRBD1 (6 bases). Trimming removed 7 bases at V and 5 bases at J, with 24 bases between. The CDR3 spans 18 residues. Germline loops: CDR1 SGHAT, CDR2 FQNNGV. This CDR3 is CASTQNEGGYWNNSPLHF. CDR3 sequence (DNA): TGTGCCAGCACCCAGAACGAGGGGGGCTACTGGAATAATTCACCCCTCCACTTT. Full variable domain (remainder filled in from reference TRBV11-2 and TRBJ1-6): EAGVAQSPRYKIIEKRQSVAFWCNPISGHATLYWYQQILGQGPKLLIQFQNNGVVDDSQLPKDRFSAERLKGVDSTLKIQPAKLEDSAVYLCASTQNEGGYWNNSPLHFGNGTRLTVT.

Concerning this clone: The junction departs from germline at one end; a sequencing error may be responsible. The chain joins TRBV19 to TRBJ2-2; 8 nucleotides agree with TRBD1. CDR3 length: 17 amino acids. Germline V gene data show CDR1 as LNHDA and CDR2 as SQIVND (reference sequence). CDR3 in DNA: TGTGCCAGTAGGATAGGGACAGGCCGTACGAACACCGGGGAGCTGTTTTTT. Encoded protein: CASRIGTGRTNTGELFF.

The V and J genes are TRBV4-3 and TRBJ1-5; D is perhaps TRBD1 (5 bases). V was cut by 5 bases and J by 3 bases, with 14 bases left in between. Germline V gives CDR1 LGHNA, CDR2 YSLEER. This CDR3 is 15 amino acids long. CDR3 in amino acids: CASSTGTADNQPQHF. The CDR3 DNA reads TGCGCCAGCAGCACAGGAACAGCCGACAATCAGCCCCAGCATTTT.

The J gene is TRBJ2-4, the V gene TRBV7-3; TRBD2 matches at 10 bases. With V trimmed by 1 base and J by 5 bases, 11 bases remained unmatched. This CDR3 has 18 amino acids. Germline V lookup: CDR1 SGHTA, CDR2 FQGTGA. CDR3 region: CASSLRYVLAGSQNIQYF. The CDR3, as DNA: TGTGCCAGCAGCTTAAGGTACGTACTAGCGGGAAGTCAAAACATTCAGTACTTC.

The rearrangement joins TRBV29-1 to TRBJ1-2, with 12 bases matching TRBD1. V gave up 4 bases and J gave up 3 bases; unmatched junction bases: 6. Germline CDR1 reads SQVTM; CDR2 reads ANQGSEA. CDR3 length equals 15 residues. In DNA form, the CDR3 reads TGCAGCGTTGTTCCCGGGACAGGGGGCGACTATGGCTACACCTTC. Its protein product is CSVVPGTGGDYGYTF. The full variable domain, with the rest looked up from reference TRBV29-1 and TRBJ1-2, is SAVISQKPSRDICQRGTSLTIQCQVDSQVTMMFWYRQQPGQSLTLIATANQGSEATYESGFVIDKFPISRPNLTFSTLTVSNMSPEDSSIYLCSVVPGTGGDYGYTFGSGTRLTVV.

This clone appeared once. The rearrangement uses TRBV7-9 and TRBJ2-5, with TRBD2 as a possible D gene (6 bases). The CDR3 length is 15 residues. V was shortened by 4 bases and J by 1 base, with 13 bases between the two germline ends. CDR1 is SEHNR, CDR2 FQNEAQ, per germline (reference sequence). The CDR3 DNA sequence: TGTGCCAGCAGCTCGTTACACGGGAGCCAAGAGACCCAGTACTTC. Its translation: CASSSLHGSQETQYF.

This clone occurred once. This chain connects TRBV5-6 to TRBJ2-5; a weak D match, TRBD1 (6 bases). Per the germline V gene, CDR1 is SGHDT and CDR2 is YYEEEE. The V end lost 1 base, the J end lost 3 bases, and 13 bases lay between the germline ends. The length of the CDR3 is 15 residues. The CDR3 DNA sequence: TGTGCCAGCAGCTTGTTGGGCAGGGGAGAAGAGACCCAGTACTTC. This gives the protein CASSLLGRGEETQYF.

The chain combines TRBV18 with TRBJ2-7; a possible D gene is TRBD2 (5 bases). This CDR3 spans 13 amino acids. V lost 3 bases to trimming and J lost 4 bases, with 10 bases between them. Germline V CDR1 and CDR2: KGHSH, LQKENI. In DNA form, the CDR3 reads TGTGCCAGCTCACCTAACCCGGGGTACGAGCAGTACGTC. Its translation is CASSPNPGYEQYV.